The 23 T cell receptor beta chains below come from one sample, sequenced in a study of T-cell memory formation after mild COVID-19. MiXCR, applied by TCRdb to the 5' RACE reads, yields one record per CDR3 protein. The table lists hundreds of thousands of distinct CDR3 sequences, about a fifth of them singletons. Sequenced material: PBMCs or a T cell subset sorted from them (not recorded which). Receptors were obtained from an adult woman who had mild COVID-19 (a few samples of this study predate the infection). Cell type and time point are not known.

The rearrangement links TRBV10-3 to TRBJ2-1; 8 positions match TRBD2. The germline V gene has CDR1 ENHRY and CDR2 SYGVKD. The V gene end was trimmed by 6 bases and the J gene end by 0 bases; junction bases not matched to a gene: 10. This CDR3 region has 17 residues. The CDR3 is CAIRREAGGLSYNEQFF. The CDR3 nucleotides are TGTGCCATCAGGAGGGAGGCGGGGGGTCTCTCCTACAATGAGCAGTTCTTC.

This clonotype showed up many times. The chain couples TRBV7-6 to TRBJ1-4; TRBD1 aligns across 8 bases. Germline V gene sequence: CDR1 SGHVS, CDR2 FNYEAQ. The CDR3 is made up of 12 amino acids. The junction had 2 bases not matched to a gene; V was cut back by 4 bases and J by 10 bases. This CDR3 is CASSSQGGKLFF. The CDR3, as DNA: TGTGCCAGCAGCTCACAGGGGGGAAAACTGTTTTTT.

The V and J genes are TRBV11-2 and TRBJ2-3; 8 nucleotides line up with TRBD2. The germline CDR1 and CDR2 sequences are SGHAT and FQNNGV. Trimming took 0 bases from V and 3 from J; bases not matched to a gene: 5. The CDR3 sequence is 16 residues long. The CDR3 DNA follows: TGTGCCAGCAGCTTAGATGCGGGACTAGTGACAGATACGCAGTATTTT. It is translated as CASSLDAGLVTDTQYF.

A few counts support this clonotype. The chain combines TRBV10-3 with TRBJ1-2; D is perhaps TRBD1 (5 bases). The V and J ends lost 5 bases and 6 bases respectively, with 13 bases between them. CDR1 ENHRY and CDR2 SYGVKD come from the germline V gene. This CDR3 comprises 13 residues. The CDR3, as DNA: TGTGCCATCAGTACGGGGGAGGTTGATGGCTACACCTTC. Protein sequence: CAISTGEVDGYTF.

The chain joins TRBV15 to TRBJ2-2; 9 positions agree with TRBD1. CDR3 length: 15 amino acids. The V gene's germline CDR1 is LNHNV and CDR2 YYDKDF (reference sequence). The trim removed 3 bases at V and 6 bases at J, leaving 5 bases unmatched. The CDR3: CATSSINRGPGELFF. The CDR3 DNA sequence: TGTGCCACCAGCAGTATTAACAGGGGGCCCGGGGAGCTGTTTTTT.

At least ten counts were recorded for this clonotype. DNA for the CDR3: TGCAGCGGGTCGGGGACTAGTCCAGATACGCAGTATTTT. Translating gives CSGSGTSPDTQYF. The gene calls are TRBV29-1 and TRBJ2-3, with 8 bases lining up with TRBD2. Trimming cost V 7 bases and J 4 bases; bases outside gene matches: 7. The germline V gene has CDR1 SQVTM and CDR2 ANQGSEA. The CDR3 length is 13 residues.

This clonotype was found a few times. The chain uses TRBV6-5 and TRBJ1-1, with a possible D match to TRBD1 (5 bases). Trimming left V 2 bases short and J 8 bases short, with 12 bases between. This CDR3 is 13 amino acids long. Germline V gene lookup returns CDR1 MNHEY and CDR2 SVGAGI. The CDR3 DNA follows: TGTGCCAGCAGTTACCGGACCCCAGGGGAAGCTTTCTTT. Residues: CASSYRTPGEAFF.

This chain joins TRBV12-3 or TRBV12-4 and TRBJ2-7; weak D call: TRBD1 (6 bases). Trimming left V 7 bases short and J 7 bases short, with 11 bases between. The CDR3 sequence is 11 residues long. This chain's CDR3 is CASTQDREQYF. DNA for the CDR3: TGTGCCAGCACTCAAGACAGGGAGCAGTACTTC.

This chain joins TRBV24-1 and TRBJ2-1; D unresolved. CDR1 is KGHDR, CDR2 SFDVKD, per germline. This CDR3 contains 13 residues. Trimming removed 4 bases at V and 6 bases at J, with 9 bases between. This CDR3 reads CATSEIVGNEQFF. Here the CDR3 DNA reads TGTGCCACCAGTGAGATTGTAGGCAATGAGCAGTTCTTC.

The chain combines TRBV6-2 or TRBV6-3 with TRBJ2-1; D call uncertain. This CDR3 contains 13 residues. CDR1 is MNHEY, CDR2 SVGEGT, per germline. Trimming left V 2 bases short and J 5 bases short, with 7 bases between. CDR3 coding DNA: TGTGCCAGCAGTTACCTTTTTAACAATGAGCAGTTCTTC. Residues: CASSYLFNNEQFF.

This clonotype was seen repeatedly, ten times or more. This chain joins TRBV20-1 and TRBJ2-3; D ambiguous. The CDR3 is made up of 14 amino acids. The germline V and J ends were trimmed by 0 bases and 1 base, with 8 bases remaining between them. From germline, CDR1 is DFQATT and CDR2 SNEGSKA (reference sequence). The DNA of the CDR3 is TGCAGTGCTAGAGATTCGAACGGCACAGATACGCAGTATTTT. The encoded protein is CSARDSNGTDTQYF.

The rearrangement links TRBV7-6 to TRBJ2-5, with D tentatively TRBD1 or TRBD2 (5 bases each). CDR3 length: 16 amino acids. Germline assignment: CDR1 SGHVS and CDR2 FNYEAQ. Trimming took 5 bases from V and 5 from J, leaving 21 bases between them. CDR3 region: CASSPGGGRPAETQYF. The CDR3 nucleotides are TGTGCCAGCAGCCCCGGTGGGGGAAGGCCCGCGGAGACCCAGTACTTC.

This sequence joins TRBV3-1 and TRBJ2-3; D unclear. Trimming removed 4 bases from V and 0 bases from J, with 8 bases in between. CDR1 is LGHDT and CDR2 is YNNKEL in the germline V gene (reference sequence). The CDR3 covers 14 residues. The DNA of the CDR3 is TGTGCCAGCAGCCGACGGACGAGCACAGATACGCAGTATTTT. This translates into CASSRRTSTDTQYF.

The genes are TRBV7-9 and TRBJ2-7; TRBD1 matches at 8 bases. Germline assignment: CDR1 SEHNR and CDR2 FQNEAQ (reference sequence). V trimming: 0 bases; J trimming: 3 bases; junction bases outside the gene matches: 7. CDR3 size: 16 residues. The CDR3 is CASSLARTGTGYEQYF. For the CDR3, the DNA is TGTGCCAGCAGCTTAGCTAGGACGGGGACAGGCTACGAGCAGTACTTC.

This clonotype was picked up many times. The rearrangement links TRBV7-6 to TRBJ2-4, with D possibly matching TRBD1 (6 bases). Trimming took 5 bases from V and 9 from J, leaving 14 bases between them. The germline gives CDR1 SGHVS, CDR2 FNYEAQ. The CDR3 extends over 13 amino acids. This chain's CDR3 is CASSPGHGLIQYF. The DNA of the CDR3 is TGTGCCAGCAGCCCGGGACACGGGCTCATTCAGTACTTC.

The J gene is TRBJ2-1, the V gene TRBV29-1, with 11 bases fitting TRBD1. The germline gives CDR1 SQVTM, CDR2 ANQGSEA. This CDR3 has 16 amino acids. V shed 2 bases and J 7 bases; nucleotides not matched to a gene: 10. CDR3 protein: CSVEPAGTGGENEQFF. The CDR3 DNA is TGCAGCGTTGAACCGGCTGGGACAGGGGGGGAAAATGAGCAGTTCTTC.

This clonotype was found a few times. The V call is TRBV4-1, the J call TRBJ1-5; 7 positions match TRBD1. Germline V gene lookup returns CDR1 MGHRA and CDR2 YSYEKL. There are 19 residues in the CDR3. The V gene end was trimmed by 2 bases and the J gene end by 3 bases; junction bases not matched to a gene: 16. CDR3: CASSQSGGAGGVFNQPQHF. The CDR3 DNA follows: TGCGCCAGCAGCCAAAGCGGTGGGGCAGGGGGTGTATTCAATCAGCCCCAGCATTTT.

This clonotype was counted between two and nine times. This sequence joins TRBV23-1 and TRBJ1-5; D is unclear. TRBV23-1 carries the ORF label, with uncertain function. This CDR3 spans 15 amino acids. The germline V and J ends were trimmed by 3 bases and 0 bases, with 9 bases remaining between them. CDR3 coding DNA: TGCGCCAGCAGTCATCGGGGAAATAGCAATCAGCCCCAGCATTTT. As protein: CASSHRGNSNQPQHF.

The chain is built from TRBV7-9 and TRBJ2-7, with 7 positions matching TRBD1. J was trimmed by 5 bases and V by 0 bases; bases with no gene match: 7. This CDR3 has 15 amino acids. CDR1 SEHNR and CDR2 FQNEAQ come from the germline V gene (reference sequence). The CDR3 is CASSLARTGNNEQYF. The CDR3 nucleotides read TGTGCCAGCAGCTTAGCGCGGACAGGTAACAACGAGCAGTACTTC. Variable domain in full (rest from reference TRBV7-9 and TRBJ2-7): DTGVSQNPRHKITKRGQNVTFRCDPISEHNRLYWYRQTLGQGPEFLTYFQNEAQLEKSRLLSDRFSAERPKGSFSTLEIQRTEQGDSAMYLCASSLARTGNNEQYFGPGTRLTVT.

The CDR3 region has the DNA TGTGCCAGCAGTTTAGATGGGACAGGGGTGGATGAGCAGTTCTTC. Encoded protein: CASSLDGTGVDEQFF. The V call is TRBV12-3 or TRBV12-4, the J call TRBJ2-1; 10 bases are shared with TRBD1. Trimming at V came to 1 base and at J to 8 bases, leaving 5 bases not matched to a gene. The CDR3 covers 15 residues.

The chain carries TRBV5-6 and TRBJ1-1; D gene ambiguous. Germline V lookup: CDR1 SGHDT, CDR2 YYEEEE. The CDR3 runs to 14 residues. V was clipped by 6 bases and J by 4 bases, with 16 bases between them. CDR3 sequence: CASTLVGGSTEAFF. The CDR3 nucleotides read TGTGCCAGCACGTTAGTAGGAGGGAGCACTGAAGCTTTCTTT.

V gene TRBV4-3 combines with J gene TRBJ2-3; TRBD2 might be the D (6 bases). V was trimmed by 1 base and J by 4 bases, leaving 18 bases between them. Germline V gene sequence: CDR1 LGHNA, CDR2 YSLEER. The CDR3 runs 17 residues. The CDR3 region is CASSQVSSGLGADTQYF. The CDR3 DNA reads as TGCGCCAGCAGCCAAGTCTCCAGCGGGCTTGGCGCAGATACGCAGTATTTT.

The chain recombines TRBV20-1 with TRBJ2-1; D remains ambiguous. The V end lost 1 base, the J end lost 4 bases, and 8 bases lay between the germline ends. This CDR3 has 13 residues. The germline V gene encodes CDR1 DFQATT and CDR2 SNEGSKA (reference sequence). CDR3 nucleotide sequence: TGCAGTGCTAGAGGACTTGGGTACAATGAGCAGTTCTTC. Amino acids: CSARGLGYNEQFF.